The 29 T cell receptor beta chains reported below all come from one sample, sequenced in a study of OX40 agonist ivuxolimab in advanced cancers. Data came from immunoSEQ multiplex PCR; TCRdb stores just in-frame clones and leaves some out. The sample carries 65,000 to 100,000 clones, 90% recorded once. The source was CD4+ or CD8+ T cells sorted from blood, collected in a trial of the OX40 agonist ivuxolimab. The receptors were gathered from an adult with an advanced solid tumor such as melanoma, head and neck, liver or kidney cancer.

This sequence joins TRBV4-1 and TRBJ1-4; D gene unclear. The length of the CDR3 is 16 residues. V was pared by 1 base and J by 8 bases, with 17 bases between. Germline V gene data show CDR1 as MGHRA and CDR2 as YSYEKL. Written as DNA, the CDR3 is TGCGCCAGCAGCCAAGGCCCGGATAAGGGAGGGGAAAAACTGTTTTTT. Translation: CASSQGPDKGGEKLFF.

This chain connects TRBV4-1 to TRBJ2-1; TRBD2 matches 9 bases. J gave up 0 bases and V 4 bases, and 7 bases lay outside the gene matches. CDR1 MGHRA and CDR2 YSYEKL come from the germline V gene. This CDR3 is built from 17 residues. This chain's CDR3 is CASSPGLATSSYNEQFF. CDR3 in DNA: TGCGCCAGCAGCCCGGGACTAGCCACAAGCTCCTACAATGAGCAGTTCTTC.

The CDR3 reads CASSGTSESEQFF. CDR3 bases: TGTGCCAGCAGCGGGACTAGCGAGAGTGAGCAGTTCTTC. The chain has TRBV6-1 and TRBJ2-1, with 10 bases fitting TRBD2. J lost 9 bases, V lost 6 bases, and 5 bases had no gene match. CDR1 is MNHNS, CDR2 SASEGT, per germline. The CDR3 has 13 amino acids.

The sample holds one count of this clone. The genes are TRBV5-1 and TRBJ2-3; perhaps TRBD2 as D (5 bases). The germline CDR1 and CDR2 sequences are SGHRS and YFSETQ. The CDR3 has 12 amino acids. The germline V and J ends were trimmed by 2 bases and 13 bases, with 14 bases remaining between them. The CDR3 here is CASSLAADNKYF. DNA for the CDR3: TGCGCCAGCAGCTTAGCGGCAGACAACAAGTATTTT.

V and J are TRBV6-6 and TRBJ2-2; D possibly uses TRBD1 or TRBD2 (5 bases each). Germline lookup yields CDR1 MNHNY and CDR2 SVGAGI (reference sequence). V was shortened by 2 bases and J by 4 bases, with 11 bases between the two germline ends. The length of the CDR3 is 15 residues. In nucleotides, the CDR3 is TGTGCCAGCAGTTACGTGGGGGAACGCACCGGGGAGCTGTTTTTT. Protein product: CASSYVGERTGELFF.

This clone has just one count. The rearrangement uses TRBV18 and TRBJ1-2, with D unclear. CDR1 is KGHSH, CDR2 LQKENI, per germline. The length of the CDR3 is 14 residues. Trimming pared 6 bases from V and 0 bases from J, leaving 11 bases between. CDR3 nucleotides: TGTGCCAGCTCCCCCGACATGACTAACTATGGCTACACCTTC. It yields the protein CASSPDMTNYGYTF.

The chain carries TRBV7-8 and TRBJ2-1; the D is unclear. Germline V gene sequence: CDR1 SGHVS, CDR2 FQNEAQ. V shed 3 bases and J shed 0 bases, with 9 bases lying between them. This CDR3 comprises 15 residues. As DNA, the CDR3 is TGTGCCAGCAGCTTTAGTGGTAGCTCCTACAATGAGCAGTTCTTC. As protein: CASSFSGSSYNEQFF.

This CDR3 is CASSLFTGMDSPLHF. DNA of the CDR3: TGTGCCAGCAGCTTATTCACAGGGATGGATTCACCCCTCCACTTT. The V call is TRBV7-9, the J call TRBJ1-6; possibly TRBD1 for D (6 bases). Germline assignment: CDR1 SEHNR and CDR2 FQNEAQ (reference sequence). V was pared by 2 bases and J by 8 bases, with 13 bases between. The CDR3 sequence is 15 residues long.

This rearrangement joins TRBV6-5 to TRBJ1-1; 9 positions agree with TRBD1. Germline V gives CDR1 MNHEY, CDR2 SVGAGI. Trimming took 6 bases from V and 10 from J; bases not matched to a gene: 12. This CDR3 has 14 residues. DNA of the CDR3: TGTGCCAGCAGACATCTTACAGGGGGCGGTGGAGCTTTCTTT. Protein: CASRHLTGGGGAFF.

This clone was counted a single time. The CDR3 region has the DNA TGTGGAGCGGGGGGACGGACTGAAGCTTTCTTT. Its protein product is CGAGGRTEAFF. The chain employs TRBV6-5 and TRBJ1-1, with D possibly being TRBD1 (5 bases). Germline CDR1 is MNHEY and CDR2 is SVGAGI. The CDR3 has 11 amino acids.

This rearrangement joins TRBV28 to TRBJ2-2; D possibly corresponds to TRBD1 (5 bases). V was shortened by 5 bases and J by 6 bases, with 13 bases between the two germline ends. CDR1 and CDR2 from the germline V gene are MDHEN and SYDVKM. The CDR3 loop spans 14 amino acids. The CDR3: CASSQDQGAGELFF. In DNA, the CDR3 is TGTGCCAGCAGTCAGGACCAAGGGGCCGGGGAGCTGTTTTTT.

CDR3 coding DNA: TGTGCCAGCAGCCCAGACAGGGGAGTACGAAACACTGAAGCTTTCTTT. Translation gives CASSPDRGVRNTEAFF. The chain combines TRBV2 with TRBJ1-1, with 8 nucleotides matching TRBD1. V was clipped by 6 bases and J by 2 bases; unmatched bases: 11. The CDR3 length is 16 residues. Germline V gene lookup returns CDR1 SNHLY and CDR2 FYNNEI.

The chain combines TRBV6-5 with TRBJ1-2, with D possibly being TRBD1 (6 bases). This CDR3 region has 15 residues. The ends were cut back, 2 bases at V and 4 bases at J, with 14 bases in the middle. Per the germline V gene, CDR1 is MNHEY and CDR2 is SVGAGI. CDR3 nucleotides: TGTGCCAGCAGTTACGGGGGCTCCTCCGGCTATGGCTACACCTTC. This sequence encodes CASSYGGSSGYGYTF.

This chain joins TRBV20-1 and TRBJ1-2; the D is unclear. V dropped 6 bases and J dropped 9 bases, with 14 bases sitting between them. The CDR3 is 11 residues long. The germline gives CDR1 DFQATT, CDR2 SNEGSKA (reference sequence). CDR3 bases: TGCAGTGCCGAGACGACCGGTCGCTACACCTTC. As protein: CSAETTGRYTF.

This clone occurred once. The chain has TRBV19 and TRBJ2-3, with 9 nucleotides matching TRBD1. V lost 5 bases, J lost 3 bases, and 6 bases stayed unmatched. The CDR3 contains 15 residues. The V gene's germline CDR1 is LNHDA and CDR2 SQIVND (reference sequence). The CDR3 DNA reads TGTGCCAGTAGTGCCAGACAGGGGGGGACAGATACGCAGTATTTT. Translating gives CASSARQGGTDTQYF.

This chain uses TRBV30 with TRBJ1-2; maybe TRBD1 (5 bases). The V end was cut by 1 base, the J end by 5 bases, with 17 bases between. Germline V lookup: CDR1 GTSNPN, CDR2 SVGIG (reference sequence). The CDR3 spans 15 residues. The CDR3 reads CAWSEPPGQPYGYTF. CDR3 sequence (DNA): TGTGCCTGGAGTGAGCCGCCAGGGCAACCGTATGGCTACACCTTC.

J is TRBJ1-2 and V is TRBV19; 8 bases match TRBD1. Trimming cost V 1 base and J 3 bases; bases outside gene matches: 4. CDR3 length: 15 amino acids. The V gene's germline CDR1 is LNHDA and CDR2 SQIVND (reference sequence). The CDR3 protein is CASSIGTGYDYGYTF. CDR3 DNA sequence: TGTGCCAGTAGTATAGGGACAGGGTACGACTATGGCTACACCTTC.

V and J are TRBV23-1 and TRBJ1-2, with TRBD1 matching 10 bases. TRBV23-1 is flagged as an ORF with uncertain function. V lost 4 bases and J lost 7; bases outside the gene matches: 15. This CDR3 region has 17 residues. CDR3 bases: TGCGCCAGCAGTCCTCACATTCGGACAGGGGGAAAAGCTGGCTACACCTTC. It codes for CASSPHIRTGGKAGYTF.

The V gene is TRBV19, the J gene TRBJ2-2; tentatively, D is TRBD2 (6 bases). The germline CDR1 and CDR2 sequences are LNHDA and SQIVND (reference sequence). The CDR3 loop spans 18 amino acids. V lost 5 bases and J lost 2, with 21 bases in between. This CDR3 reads CASSSPPGGSGNTGELFF. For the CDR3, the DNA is TGTGCCAGTAGTTCCCCGCCCGGGGGATCAGGCAACACCGGGGAGCTGTTTTTT.

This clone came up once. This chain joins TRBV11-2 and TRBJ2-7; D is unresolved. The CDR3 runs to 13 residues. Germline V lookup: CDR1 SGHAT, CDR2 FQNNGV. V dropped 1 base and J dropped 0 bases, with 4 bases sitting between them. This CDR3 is CASSLVVSYEQYV. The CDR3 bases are TGTGCCAGCAGCTTAGTCGTCTCCTACGAGCAGTACGTC.

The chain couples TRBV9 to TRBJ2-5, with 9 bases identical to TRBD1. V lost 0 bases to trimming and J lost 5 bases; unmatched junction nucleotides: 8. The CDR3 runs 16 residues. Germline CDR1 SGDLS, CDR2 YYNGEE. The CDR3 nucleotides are TGTGCCAGCAGCGTAGGTTGGGGACAGGGACGCGAGACCCAGTACTTC. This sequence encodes CASSVGWGQGRETQYF.

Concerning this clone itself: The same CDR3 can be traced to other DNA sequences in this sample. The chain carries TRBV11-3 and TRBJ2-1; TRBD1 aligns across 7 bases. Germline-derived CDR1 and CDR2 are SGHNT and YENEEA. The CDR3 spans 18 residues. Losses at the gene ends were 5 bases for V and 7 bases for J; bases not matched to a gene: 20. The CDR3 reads CASSPSSLTRGGSNEQFF. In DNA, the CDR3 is TGTGCCAGCAGCCCATCCTCTTTAACTAGAGGGGGCTCGAATGAGCAGTTCTTC.

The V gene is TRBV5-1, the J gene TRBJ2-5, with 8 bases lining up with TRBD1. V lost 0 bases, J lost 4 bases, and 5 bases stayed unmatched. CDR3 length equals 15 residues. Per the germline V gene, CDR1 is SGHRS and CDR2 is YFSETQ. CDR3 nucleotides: TGCGCCAGCAGCTTGGGGACAGGGAGGATAGAGACCCAGTACTTC. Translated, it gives CASSLGTGRIETQYF.

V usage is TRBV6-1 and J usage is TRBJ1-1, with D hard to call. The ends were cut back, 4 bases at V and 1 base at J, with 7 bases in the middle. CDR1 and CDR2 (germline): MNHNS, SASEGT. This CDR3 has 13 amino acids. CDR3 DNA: TGTGCCAGCAGTGTTGTAGGGAACACTGAAGCTTTCTTT. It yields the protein CASSVVGNTEAFF.

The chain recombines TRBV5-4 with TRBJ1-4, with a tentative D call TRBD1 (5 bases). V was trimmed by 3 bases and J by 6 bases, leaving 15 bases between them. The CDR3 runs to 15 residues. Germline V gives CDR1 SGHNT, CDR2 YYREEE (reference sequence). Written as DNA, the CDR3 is TGTGCCAGCAGCTATGAACAGGCGGCGGATGAAAAACTGTTTTTT. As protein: CASSYEQAADEKLFF.

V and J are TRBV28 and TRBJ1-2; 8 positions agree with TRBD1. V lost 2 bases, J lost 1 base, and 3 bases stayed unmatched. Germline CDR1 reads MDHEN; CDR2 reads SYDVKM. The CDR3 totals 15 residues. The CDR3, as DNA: TGTGCCAGCAGTTTACAGGGGGCCAATAACTATGGCTACACCTTC. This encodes CASSLQGANNYGYTF.

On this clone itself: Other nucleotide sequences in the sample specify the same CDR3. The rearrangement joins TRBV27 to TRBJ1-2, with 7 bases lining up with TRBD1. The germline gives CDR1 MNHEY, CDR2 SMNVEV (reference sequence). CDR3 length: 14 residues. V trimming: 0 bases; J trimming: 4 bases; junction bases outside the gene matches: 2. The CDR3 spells CASSLSTGSYGYTF. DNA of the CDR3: TGTGCCAGCAGTTTATCGACAGGGAGCTATGGCTACACCTTC.

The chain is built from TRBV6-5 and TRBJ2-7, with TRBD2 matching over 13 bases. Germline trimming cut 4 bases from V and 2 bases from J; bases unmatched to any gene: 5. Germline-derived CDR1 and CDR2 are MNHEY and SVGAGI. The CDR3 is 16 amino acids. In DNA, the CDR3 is TGTGCCAGCAGTTCCAAGACTAGCGGGGGGACCTACGAGCAGTACGTC. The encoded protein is CASSSKTSGGTYEQYV.

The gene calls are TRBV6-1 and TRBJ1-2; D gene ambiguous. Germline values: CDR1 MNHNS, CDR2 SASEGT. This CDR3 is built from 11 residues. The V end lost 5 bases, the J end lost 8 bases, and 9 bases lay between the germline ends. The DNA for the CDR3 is TGTGCCAGCAGTCCAGGTTACGGCTACACCTTC. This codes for CASSPGYGYTF.